This TCR beta chain appears in the sequencing data of a study of T cells after yellow fever vaccination (dated by TCRdb to between 2018 and 2020). In terms of the full investigation: The SMART-Seq v4 Ultra Low Input RNA kit was used to prepare libraries from fractions with low cell numbers. To follow T-cell clones before and after primary and booster YFV17D yellow fever vaccination, bulk TCR alpha and beta repertoires were sequenced over time. The cohort comprised two healthy male donors, one aged 18 to 30 and one aged 30 to 40 years. Blood was collected at multiple timepoints before and after primary and secondary immunization, and bulk PBMC replicates and cell subsets were isolated.

The germline V gene (reference sequence) provides CDR1 LNHDA and CDR2 SQIVND. Reading from cysteine to phenylalanine, the CDR3 counts 14 amino acids. The sequence is cut down to CDR3 DNA, 42 bases in frame from base 1. V is shortened by 1 base, J by 8 bases, and the region joining them spans 14 bases. At least ten counts were recorded for this clonotype. What this receptor recognizes is not known. Nothing much larger sits one base from this clone, and base qualities are not available. What the research found in general, with its limitations: Compared with the primary T-cell response, the secondary T-cell response was faster but weaker, reaching its peak on day 5 rather than on day 15. Because the study included only a couple of donors, the extent to which the findings can be generalized is limited. After the booster, most of the clones that had expanded following primary vaccination were detected again (almost 98% of CD4 and 88% of CD8), which suggests that memory was broadly maintained. A small fraction of clonotypes showed up in both the CD4 and CD8 compartments, probably as a result of convergent recombination. FACS-sorted repertoires could contain abundant contaminating clonotypes from the bulk population, so computational filtering was required.

This sample's treatment or condition label indicates: live attenuated yellow fever vaccine strain. At each blood-draw timepoint, two biological replicates of bulk PBMCs were obtained. A standard Ficoll-Paque protocol was used to isolate PBMCs from peripheral blood. TriZol was used to extract RNA from bulk PBMCs, CD4 and CD8 fractions, and dextramer-positive and dextramer-negative fractions. TCR cDNA was synthesized by 5'RACE template switching, through which a universal primer site and unique molecular identifiers were introduced. Priming of cDNA synthesis was performed from both the TCR alpha and TCR beta constant segments. Libraries were amplified in two PCR steps, with sample barcodes and sequencing adapters added in the second step. Sequencing of libraries was done on Illumina HiSeq 2500 (2x100 bp) or NovaSeq (2x150 bp). Under the source paper's analysis protocol: MIGEC was used to demultiplex reads and collapse the reads into UMI consensus sequences, and MiXCR was used for V(D)J alignment. Vaccine-responding clonotypes were defined with edgeR using replicate PBMC samples, requiring FDR below 0.01 and a log2 fold change above 5 up to day 15. Each bulk clonotype was labeled CD4 or CD8 based on which sequenced repertoire, CD4 or CD8, contained the clonotype at higher abundance. In TCRdb, the public reads were trimmed at Q25 with fastp and aligned with MiXCR, with productive beta chains retained. Rows merge per CDR3 protein into single entries with the most common DNA and genes. TCRdb, not the original authors, processed these V and J calls. This sample has some 560,000 distinct CDR3 sequences in its table, and roughly 19% of those were observed once. The ten biggest clones cover roughly an eighth of the sample.

The TCR sequence derives from a man aged 25 to 40 who received the YFV17D yellow fever vaccine. This sample comprised PBMCs, obtained 15 days after the yellow fever booster vaccination. The chain employs TRBV19 and TRBJ1-2; a confident D gene designation cannot be given. This receptor has the CDR3 CASSIAIATVGYTF. Read as DNA, the sequence is TGTGCCAGTAGTATAGCCATCGCTACGGTCGGCTACACCTTC.